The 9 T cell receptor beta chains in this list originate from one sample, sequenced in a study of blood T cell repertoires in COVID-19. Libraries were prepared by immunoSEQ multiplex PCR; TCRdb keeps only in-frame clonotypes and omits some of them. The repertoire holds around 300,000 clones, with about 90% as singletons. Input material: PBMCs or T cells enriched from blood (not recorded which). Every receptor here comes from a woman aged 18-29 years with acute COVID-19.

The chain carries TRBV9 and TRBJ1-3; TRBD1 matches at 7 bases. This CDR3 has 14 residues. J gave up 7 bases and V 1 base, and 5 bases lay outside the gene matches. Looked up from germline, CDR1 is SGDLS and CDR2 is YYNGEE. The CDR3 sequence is CASSVTGASNTIYF. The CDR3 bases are TGTGCCAGCAGCGTAACAGGGGCTAGCAACACCATATATTTT.

This chain's CDR3 is CASRVAGARRDEQFF. The CDR3, as DNA: TGTGCCAGCAGAGTAGCGGGAGCAAGGAGGGATGAGCAGTTCTTC. The chain links TRBV28 to TRBJ2-1; 9 bases agree with TRBD2. CDR1 is MDHEN and CDR2 is SYDVKM in the germline V gene. Trimming cost V 6 bases and J 8 bases; bases outside gene matches: 11. The CDR3 has 15 amino acids.

The DNA of the CDR3 is TGTGCCAGCAGTTACTCACAGGGGTACACTGAAGCTTTCTTT. Protein: CASSYSQGYTEAFF. The chain joins TRBV6-5 to TRBJ1-1; 7 positions match TRBD1. This CDR3 contains 14 residues. Looked up from germline, CDR1 is MNHEY and CDR2 is SVGAGI. J lost 3 bases, V lost 0 bases, and 1 base had no gene match.

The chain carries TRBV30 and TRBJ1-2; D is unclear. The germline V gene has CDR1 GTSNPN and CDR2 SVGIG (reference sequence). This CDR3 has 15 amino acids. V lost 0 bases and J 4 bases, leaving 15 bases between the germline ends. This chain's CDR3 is CAWSVGSSDVYGYTF. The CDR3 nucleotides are TGTGCCTGGAGTGTAGGGAGCAGCGATGTCTATGGCTACACCTTC.

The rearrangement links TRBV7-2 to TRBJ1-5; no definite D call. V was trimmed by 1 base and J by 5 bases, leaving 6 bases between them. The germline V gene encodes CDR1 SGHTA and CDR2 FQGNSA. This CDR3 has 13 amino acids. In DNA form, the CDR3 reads TGTGCCAGCAGCTTAGAACTATATCAGCCCCAGCATTTT. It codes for CASSLELYQPQHF.

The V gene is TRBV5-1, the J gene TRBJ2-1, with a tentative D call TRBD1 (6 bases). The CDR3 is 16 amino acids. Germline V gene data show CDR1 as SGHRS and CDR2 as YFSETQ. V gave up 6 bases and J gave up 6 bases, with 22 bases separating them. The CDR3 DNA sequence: TGCGCCAGCACCCAAGGGGGAGTGTGGGGCACCAATGAGCAGTTCTTC. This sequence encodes CASTQGGVWGTNEQFF.

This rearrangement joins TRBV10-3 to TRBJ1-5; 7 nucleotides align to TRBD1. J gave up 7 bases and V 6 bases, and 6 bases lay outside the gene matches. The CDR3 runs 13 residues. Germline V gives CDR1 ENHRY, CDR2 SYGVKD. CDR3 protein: CAIRTGQGQPQHF. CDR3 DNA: TGTGCCATCAGGACAGGGCAGGGGCAGCCCCAGCATTTT.

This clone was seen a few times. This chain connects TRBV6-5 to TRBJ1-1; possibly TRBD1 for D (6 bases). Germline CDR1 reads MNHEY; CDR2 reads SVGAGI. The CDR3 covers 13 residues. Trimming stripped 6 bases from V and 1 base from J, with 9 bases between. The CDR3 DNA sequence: TGTGCCAGCAGCGAGGGACAGAACACTGAAGCTTTCTTT. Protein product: CASSEGQNTEAFF.

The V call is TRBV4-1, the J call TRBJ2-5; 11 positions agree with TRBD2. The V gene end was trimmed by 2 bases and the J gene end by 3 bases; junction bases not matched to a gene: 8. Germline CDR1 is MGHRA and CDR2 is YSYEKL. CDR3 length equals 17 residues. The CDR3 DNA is TGCGCCAGCAGCCAACTCACCGAACTAGCGGGGGAAGAGACCCAGTACTTC. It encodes CASSQLTELAGEETQYF.